The clone carrying this TCR beta chain has only a few counts. Via MiXCR, TCRdb re-called the RT-PCR reads, giving one row per CDR3 protein. The sample records almost 700,000 distinct CDR3 sequences, 12% to 15% being singletons. This TCR was sampled from a female donor in good health, serving as a healthy control. Material for sequencing was memory CD4+ T cells from blood.

Written as DNA, the CDR3 is TGTGCCAGCAGCTTGGACAGGGCTGGGTCCTACGAGCAGTACTTC. Its protein product is CASSLDRAGSYEQYF. The chain has TRBV7-9 and TRBJ2-7, with 8 bases matching TRBD1. This CDR3 is 15 amino acids long. V was clipped by 3 bases and J by 1 base; unmatched bases: 5. Per germline, CDR1 SEHNR and CDR2 FQNEAQ (reference sequence).